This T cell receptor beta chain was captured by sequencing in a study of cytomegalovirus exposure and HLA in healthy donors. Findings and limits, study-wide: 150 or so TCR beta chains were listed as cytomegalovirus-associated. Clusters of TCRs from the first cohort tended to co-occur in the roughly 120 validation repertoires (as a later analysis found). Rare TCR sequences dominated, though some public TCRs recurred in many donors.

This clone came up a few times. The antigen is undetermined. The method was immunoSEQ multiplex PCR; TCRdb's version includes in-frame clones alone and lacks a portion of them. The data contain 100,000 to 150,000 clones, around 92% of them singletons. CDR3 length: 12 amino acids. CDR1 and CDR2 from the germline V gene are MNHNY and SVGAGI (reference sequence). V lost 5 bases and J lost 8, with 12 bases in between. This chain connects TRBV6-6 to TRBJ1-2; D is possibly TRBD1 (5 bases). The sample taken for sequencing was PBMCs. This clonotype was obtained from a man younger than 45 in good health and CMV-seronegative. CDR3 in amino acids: CASSPGGDGYTF. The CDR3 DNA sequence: TGTGCCAGCAGTCCTGGGGGGGACGGCTACACCTTC.